This entry is about one TCR beta chain. This clone was found once. The antigen it binds to is not known. Per-nucleotide qualities are absent, and no much larger clonotype sits a single base away. Looking up the germline V gene yields CDR1 MNHNS and CDR2 SASEGT. Between the V and J ends, shortened by 5 bases and 2 bases respectively, the junction contains 10 bases. Measured from the cysteine to the phenylalanine, the CDR3 is 13 residues long. Just the 39-base CDR3 DNA is kept, in frame starting at base 1. These data come from a study of siplizumab effects on memory and regulatory T cells (dated by TCRdb to the late 2010s). Looking at the study overall: The effect of the anti-CD2 antibody siplizumab on alloreactive T-cell subsets was examined in allogeneic mixed lymphocyte reactions constructed from human PBMCs.

Sorted unstimulated T cells and proliferating T cells recovered from mixed lymphocyte reactions were subjected to TCRbeta CDR3 sequencing. Fresh whole blood from nine to ten HLA-typed healthy donors was used as the source from which PBMCs were isolated. Library preparation was by the immunoSEQ multiplex PCR assay. Around 92,000 TCR templates per sample were assayed by the deep sequencing platform. Genomic DNA extracted from sorted T cells was the material used for TCRbeta CDR3 sequencing. On the study's bioinformatics: The R programming language was used for clonal analysis of the TCRbeta CDR3 data. Comparing unstimulated samples against CFSE-low samples taken after the reaction was how alloreactive CD4+ and CD8+ clones were defined. Regulatory or non-regulatory origin of alloreactive CD4+ clones was assigned by matching sequences to the sorted unstimulated Treg and non-Treg repertoires. What TCRdb holds here is the immuneACCESS table cut down to in-frame rearrangements. Part of the clones is not present; checked against another copy, under half of the missing clones reflect an unresolved V gene, and the others are unexplained. The DNA gave D and trimming, while V, J and clone size come from that table. The sample profile shows nearly 85,000 clones; approximately 95% of them were found once. The ten largest clones capture roughly 18% of the sample.

Overall results and qualifications from the work: Because sequences at frequencies below about 10^-5 were poorly captured, only a minor fraction of alloreactive clones could be mapped back to unstimulated subsets. A naive or memory phenotype could not be assigned to roughly 75-95% of proliferating CD4+ or CD8+ clones. Unstimulated naive T cells appeared more diverse than memory T cells, and naive cells seemed to contribute substantially to the alloresponse. Among mappable alloreactive CD4+ clones, the Treg-derived fraction averaged approximately 69% with siplizumab versus around 25% in control reactions. The cumulative frequency of alloreactive sequences traceable to unstimulated CD4+ memory T cells was significantly reduced by siplizumab. Whether proliferating Tregs from siplizumab cultures were suppressive was not functionally confirmed.

The sample taken for sequencing was CD8+ T cells sorted from blood. The sequence came from a human donor in good health. The sequence joins TRBV6-1 to TRBJ2-7; the D region is possibly TRBD1 or TRBD2, each matching across 5 bases. The CDR3: CASSPGRTYEQYF. The DNA is as follows: TGTGCCAGCAGTCCGGGACGGACCTACGAGCAGTACTTC.